A selection of T cell receptor beta chains follows, all from one sample in a study of blood T cell repertoires in COVID-19. Sequencing used immunoSEQ multiplex PCR; TCRdb keeps in-frame clones, though not all of them. In the table there are 54,000 or so clones, roughly 88% of which are singletons. The sample consisted of peripheral blood. These receptor sequences come from a woman aged 80 or older with acute or convalescent COVID-19. Both conserved end residues are part of each CDR3. The D gene is left open where the match is weak. Size is stated for part of the rows, as once, few or many counts, or as a class when the clone is expanded.

abundance: NA; j_gene: TRBJ1-1; v_gene: TRBV18; d_gene: TRBD1; CDR3aa: CASSLTGTGENTEAFF; CDR3nt: TGTGCCAGCTCCCTCACCGGGACAGGGGAGAACACTGAAGCTTTCTTT
abundance: once; j_gene: TRBJ2-5; v_gene: TRBV30; d_gene: NA; CDR3aa: CAWSPSGETQYF; CDR3nt: TGTGCCTGGAGTCCGAGTGGTGAGACCCAGTACTTC
abundance: NA; j_gene: TRBJ2-1; v_gene: TRBV6-5; d_gene: NA; CDR3aa: CASSLRVVNEQFF; CDR3nt: TGTGCCAGCAGCCTCCGAGTAGTAAATGAGCAGTTCTTC
abundance: NA; j_gene: TRBJ2-3; v_gene: TRBV9; d_gene: TRBD2; CDR3aa: CASSAGVLAETDTQYF; CDR3nt: TGTGCCAGCAGCGCGGGTGTACTAGCGGAGACAGATACGCAGTATTTT
abundance: NA; j_gene: TRBJ1-2; v_gene: TRBV5-1; d_gene: TRBD1; CDR3aa: CASSLGGGRGQSGYTF; CDR3nt: TGCGCCAGCAGCTTGGGTGGAGGCAGGGGGCAAAGTGGCTACACCTTC
abundance: once; j_gene: TRBJ1-2; v_gene: TRBV7-3; d_gene: NA; CDR3aa: CASSLQGLDGYTF; CDR3nt: TGTGCCAGCAGCTTACAGGGGTTGGATGGCTACACCTTC
abundance: NA; j_gene: TRBJ1-1; v_gene: TRBV11-3; d_gene: TRBD1; CDR3aa: CASSPRQGALSFPEAFF; CDR3nt: TGTGCCAGCAGCCCTCGACAGGGGGCCCTCTCTTTCCCTGAAGCTTTCTTT
abundance: few; j_gene: TRBJ2-2; v_gene: TRBV29-1; d_gene: NA; CDR3aa: CSVDGGGPRTGELFF; CDR3nt: TGCAGCGTTGATGGCGGAGGGCCTCGGACCGGGGAGCTGTTTTTT
abundance: NA; j_gene: TRBJ2-3; v_gene: TRBV18; d_gene: TRBD2; CDR3aa: CASSPGGVGTDTQYF; CDR3nt: TGTGCCAGCTCACCGGGAGGGGTGGGCACAGATACGCAGTATTTT
abundance: NA; j_gene: TRBJ1-1; v_gene: TRBV29-1; d_gene: NA; CDR3aa: CSVAPRSSGTEAFF; CDR3nt: TGCAGCGTTGCCCCACGGTCTTCGGGTACTGAAGCTTTCTTT
abundance: NA; j_gene: TRBJ2-7; v_gene: TRBV11-2; d_gene: TRBD1; CDR3aa: CASSPRPGTGNSYEQYF; CDR3nt: TGTGCCAGCAGCCCCCGCCCCGGGACAGGTAACTCCTACGAGCAGTACTTC
abundance: NA; j_gene: TRBJ2-7; v_gene: TRBV10-3; d_gene: NA; CDR3aa: CAISDSGQPKSNSF; CDR3nt: TGTGCCATCAGTGATTCTGGACAGCCCAAATCGAACAGCTTC
abundance: NA; j_gene: TRBJ1-1; v_gene: TRBV5-1; d_gene: NA; CDR3aa: CASRTTEGMNTEAFF; CDR3nt: TGCGCCAGCAGGACAACAGAGGGTATGAACACTGAAGCTTTCTTT
abundance: NA; j_gene: TRBJ2-5; v_gene: TRBV5-1; d_gene: TRBD2; CDR3aa: CASSLTGGSETQYF; CDR3nt: TGCGCCAGCAGCTTGACGGGAGGGTCTGAGACCCAGTACTTC
abundance: NA; j_gene: TRBJ1-1; v_gene: TRBV28; d_gene: NA; CDR3aa: CASSFRRNTEAFF; CDR3nt: TGTGCCAGCAGTTTTAGGAGAAACACTGAAGCTTTCTTT
abundance: once; j_gene: TRBJ1-1; v_gene: TRBV28; d_gene: NA; CDR3aa: CASSYGPTSNTEAFF; CDR3nt: TGTGCCAGCAGTTATGGGCCCACCTCGAACACTGAAGCTTTCTTT
abundance: NA; j_gene: TRBJ2-1; v_gene: TRBV6-5; d_gene: NA; CDR3aa: CASSHTGNEQFF; CDR3nt: TGTGCCAGCAGTCACACCGGGAATGAGCAGTTCTTC
abundance: once; j_gene: TRBJ1-1; v_gene: TRBV5-1; d_gene: NA; CDR3aa: CASSLAGGLNTEAFF; CDR3nt: TGCGCCAGCAGCTTGGCGGGGGGGCTGAACACTGAAGCTTTCTTT
abundance: NA; j_gene: TRBJ2-1; v_gene: TRBV19; d_gene: TRBD1; CDR3aa: CASSRTGGRSYNEQFF; CDR3nt: TGTGCCAGTAGCCGCACAGGGGGCCGCTCCTACAATGAGCAGTTCTTC
abundance: NA; j_gene: TRBJ2-5; v_gene: TRBV2; d_gene: NA; CDR3aa: CASRKEPGETQYF; CDR3nt: TGTGCCAGCAGAAAGGAACCAGGGGAGACCCAGTACTTC
abundance: few; j_gene: TRBJ2-5; v_gene: TRBV27; d_gene: NA; CDR3aa: CASRGRDYQETQYF; CDR3nt: TGTGCCAGCAGGGGCAGGGACTACCAAGAGACCCAGTACTTC
abundance: NA; j_gene: TRBJ1-3; v_gene: TRBV9; d_gene: NA; CDR3aa: CASSGSPYSGNTIYF; CDR3nt: TGTGCCAGCAGCGGTAGTCCGTACTCTGGAAACACCATATATTTT
abundance: NA; j_gene: TRBJ2-3; v_gene: TRBV6-5; d_gene: TRBD1; CDR3aa: CATTVRQGATDTQYF; CDR3nt: TGTGCCACCACCGTTAGACAGGGGGCGACAGATACGCAGTATTTT
abundance: NA; j_gene: TRBJ1-2; v_gene: TRBV19; d_gene: NA; CDR3aa: CASTWQGSFGYTF; CDR3nt: TGTGCCAGTACCTGGCAGGGAAGCTTCGGCTACACCTTC
abundance: NA; j_gene: TRBJ1-1; v_gene: TRBV7-2; d_gene: NA; CDR3aa: CASSSPSRVAFF; CDR3nt: TGTGCCAGCAGCTCCCCGTCCCGGGTAGCTTTCTTT
abundance: NA; j_gene: TRBJ1-2; v_gene: TRBV27; d_gene: TRBD1; CDR3aa: CASLPFEGAYGYTF; CDR3nt: TGTGCCAGCCTTCCTTTCGAGGGGGCGTATGGCTACACCTTC
abundance: NA; j_gene: TRBJ2-1; v_gene: TRBV7-3; d_gene: TRBD1; CDR3aa: CASSRGQGAYNEQFF; CDR3nt: TGTGCCAGCAGCCGTGGACAGGGGGCCTACAATGAGCAGTTCTTC
abundance: NA; j_gene: TRBJ1-2; v_gene: TRBV6-5; d_gene: TRBD1; CDR3aa: CASSSRTGVSRYGYTF; CDR3nt: TGTGCCAGCAGTTCCAGGACAGGGGTTAGTCGCTATGGCTACACCTTC
abundance: NA; j_gene: TRBJ1-6; v_gene: TRBV2; d_gene: NA; CDR3aa: CASSAGAYNSPLHF; CDR3nt: TGTGCCAGCAGTGCCGGGGCCTATAATTCACCCCTCCACTTT
abundance: NA; j_gene: TRBJ1-1; v_gene: TRBV28; d_gene: NA; CDR3aa: CASKSLLGTLENTEAFF; CDR3nt: TGTGCCAGCAAATCTCTTCTTGGGACATTGGAAAACACTGAAGCTTTCTTT
abundance: NA; j_gene: TRBJ2-2; v_gene: TRBV5-1; d_gene: NA; CDR3aa: CASSLDYGELFF; CDR3nt: TGCGCCAGCAGCTTGGATTACGGGGAGCTGTTTTTT
abundance: NA; j_gene: TRBJ2-3; v_gene: TRBV13; d_gene: TRBD2; CDR3aa: CASSYAGGTDTQYF; CDR3nt: TGTGCCAGCAGCTACGCGGGGGGGACAGATACGCAGTATTTT
abundance: NA; j_gene: TRBJ2-7; v_gene: TRBV12-3/TRBV12-4; d_gene: NA; CDR3aa: CASSFMIAGQYF; CDR3nt: TGTGCCAGCAGTTTCATGATTGCCGGGCAGTACTTC
abundance: NA; j_gene: TRBJ2-3; v_gene: TRBV7-6; d_gene: NA; CDR3aa: CASQTGQRTDTQYF; CDR3nt: TGTGCCAGTCAGACGGGACAACGCACAGATACGCAGTATTTT
abundance: NA; j_gene: TRBJ2-5; v_gene: TRBV7-9; d_gene: TRBD2; CDR3aa: CASSSRLAGEETQYF; CDR3nt: TGTGCCAGCAGCAGCCGACTAGCGGGAGAAGAGACCCAGTACTTC
abundance: NA; j_gene: TRBJ2-7; v_gene: TRBV11-3; d_gene: NA; CDR3aa: CASSSRYLEQYF; CDR3nt: TGTGCCAGCAGCTCCCGTTATCTTGAGCAGTACTTC
abundance: NA; j_gene: TRBJ2-3; v_gene: TRBV28; d_gene: TRBD2; CDR3aa: CASKKYSGGAADTQYF; CDR3nt: TGTGCCAGCAAAAAGTATAGCGGGGGAGCAGCTGATACGCAGTATTTT
abundance: once; j_gene: TRBJ2-2; v_gene: TRBV7-6; d_gene: NA; CDR3aa: CASSLEAGRNTGELFF; CDR3nt: TGTGCCAGCAGCTTAGAGGCGGGGCGGAACACCGGGGAGCTGTTTTTT
abundance: NA; j_gene: TRBJ1-1; v_gene: TRBV7-6; d_gene: TRBD1; CDR3aa: CASSLGGQGVNTEAFF; CDR3nt: TGTGCCAGCAGCTTAGGAGGACAGGGGGTGAACACTGAAGCTTTCTTT
abundance: NA; j_gene: TRBJ2-5; v_gene: TRBV4-1; d_gene: TRBD1; CDR3aa: CASSPGQIQETQYF; CDR3nt: TGCGCCAGCAGCCCGGGACAGATCCAAGAGACCCAGTACTTC
abundance: NA; j_gene: TRBJ2-4; v_gene: TRBV10-1; d_gene: TRBD2; CDR3aa: CASPSPYSGRPPHNIQYF; CDR3nt: TGCGCCAGCCCTAGCCCCTATAGCGGGAGACCCCCCCACAACATTCAGTACTTC
abundance: NA; j_gene: TRBJ2-3; v_gene: TRBV6-4; d_gene: TRBD1; CDR3aa: CASSDTGQGRDTQYF; CDR3nt: TGTGCCAGCAGTGACACGGGACAGGGGCGGGATACGCAGTATTTT
abundance: few; j_gene: TRBJ2-1; v_gene: TRBV2; d_gene: TRBD1; CDR3aa: CASSALTGGEQFF; CDR3nt: TGTGCCAGCAGTGCCCTAACAGGGGGCGAGCAGTTCTTC
abundance: few; j_gene: TRBJ2-5; v_gene: TRBV10-3; d_gene: NA; CDR3aa: CAISRNRAPQETQYF; CDR3nt: TGTGCCATCAGTAGAAACAGGGCCCCCCAAGAGACCCAGTACTTC
abundance: once; j_gene: TRBJ1-6; v_gene: TRBV19; d_gene: TRBD1; CDR3aa: CASREDRVNSPLHF; CDR3nt: TGTGCCAGTAGGGAGGACAGGGTAAATTCACCCCTCCACTTT
abundance: NA; j_gene: TRBJ2-6; v_gene: TRBV4-2; d_gene: TRBD2; CDR3aa: CASSQDKVLAGGTGANVLTF; CDR3nt: TGTGCCAGCAGCCAAGATAAGGTTCTAGCGGGAGGAACTGGGGCCAACGTCCTGACTTTC
abundance: NA; j_gene: TRBJ1-1; v_gene: TRBV19; d_gene: NA; CDR3aa: CASSKNRVLPEAFF; CDR3nt: TGTGCCAGTAGTAAGAACAGGGTTCTTCCTGAAGCTTTCTTT
abundance: NA; j_gene: TRBJ1-1; v_gene: TRBV3-1/TRBV3-2; d_gene: NA; CDR3aa: CASSLSQRAKTEAFF; CDR3nt: TGTGCCAGCAGCCTCTCCCAGAGGGCTAAGACTGAAGCTTTCTTT
abundance: NA; j_gene: TRBJ2-5; v_gene: TRBV9; d_gene: TRBD2; CDR3aa: CASSVGGSGGVETQYF; CDR3nt: TGTGCCAGCAGCGTAGGAGGTAGCGGGGGGGTTGAGACCCAGTACTTC